This T cell receptor beta chain stems from a study of cytomegalovirus exposure and HLA in healthy donors. Study results and limitations: Across all donors, roughly uniform sequencing depth was an assumption of the presence/absence analyses. The study designated roughly 160 TCR beta chains cytomegalovirus-associated.

With 60 Vbeta and 13 Jbeta primers, the PCR was carried out. Using immunoSEQ multiplex PCR, the repertoire was profiled, and TCRdb retains in-frame clones only, with some absent. The table includes 200,000 or so clones, approximately 70% detected once. Those who donated were healthy bone marrow donors. Remarks on this clone: The antigen is unknown.

Sequencing was carried out using PBMCs. The sequence came from a middle-aged man in good health and CMV-seropositive.

CDR3 DNA sequence: TGTGCCAGCAGTTTATTAGACAGGGGAGGAGGGAACGAGCAGTACTTC. Amino acids: CASSLLDRGGGNEQYF. The rearrangement links TRBV28 to TRBJ2-7; 8 bases fit TRBD1. After removal of 1 base from V and 5 bases from J, the junction contained 10 bases not matched to a gene. CDR3 size: 16 residues. The V gene's germline CDR1 is MDHEN and CDR2 SYDVKM.